The 8 T cell receptor beta chains reported below all come from one sample, sequenced in a study of shared clonotypes between healthy human individuals. Naive CD8 cells, CD45RO-negative and positively selected for CCR7, excluded terminally differentiated effector memory CD45RA+ cells. Some clones are missing from TCRdb's copy, which holds only in-frame ones; the method was immunoSEQ multiplex PCR. Of a few hundred thousand clones listed, just under 97% are singletons. Sequencing used naive CD8+ T cells sorted from blood. Source of these receptors: a woman in her twenties or thirties in good health.

This chain connects TRBV2 to TRBJ2-3, with D possibly being TRBD1 or TRBD2 (5 bases each). Between the trimmed V and J ends, which lost 7 bases and 4 bases, there was a span of 15 bases. CDR3 size: 14 residues. From germline, CDR1 is SNHLY and CDR2 FYNNEI. CDR3 sequence: CASMGESVADTQYF. In nucleotides, the CDR3 is TGTGCCAGCATGGGGGAAAGTGTGGCAGATACGCAGTATTTT.

This chain uses TRBV28 with TRBJ1-3; 9 positions match TRBD1. The V segment lost 6 bases and the J segment 0 bases; nucleotides outside the gene matches: 18. The germline gives CDR1 MDHEN, CDR2 SYDVKM. CDR3 length equals 20 residues. CDR3 loop: CASRPNPGTGISFSGNTIYF. The CDR3, as DNA: TGTGCCAGCAGGCCCAACCCCGGGACAGGGATTTCTTTCTCTGGAAACACCATATATTTT.

The gene calls are TRBV11-3 and TRBJ2-2, with 9 bases lining up with TRBD1. This CDR3 is 17 amino acids long. The J segment lost 7 bases and the V segment lost 1 base, leaving 10 bases of the junction unmatched. Germline V CDR1 and CDR2: SGHNT, YENEEA. The CDR3 DNA sequence: TGTGCCAGCAGCTTAGGGCCGGGACAGGGTCTTGACGGGGAGCTGTTTTTT. Protein: CASSLGPGQGLDGELFF.

The CDR3 DNA reads TGTGCCAGCACCCACGGGACACCTGGAAACACCATATATTTT. It is translated as CASTHGTPGNTIYF. The genes are TRBV7-6 and TRBJ1-3; TRBD1 is a possible D gene (6 bases). With 7 bases removed from V and 2 bases from J, the gap between germline ends came to 12 bases. The CDR3 totals 14 residues. CDR1 and CDR2 from the germline V gene are SGHVS and FNYEAQ.

J is TRBJ1-3 and V is TRBV12-5; D is perhaps TRBD1 (6 bases). Trimming removed 2 bases at V and 1 base at J, with 15 bases between. The CDR3 runs 17 residues. Germline CDR1 reads LGHNT; CDR2 reads FRNRAP. DNA of the CDR3: TGTGCTAGTGGTTTGCCGTCGGAGGGGGTATCTGGAAACACCATATATTTT. Translation gives CASGLPSEGVSGNTIYF. Using reference TRBV12-5 and TRBJ1-3 for the parts outside the CDR3, the full variable domain is DARVTQTPRHKVTEMGQEVTMRCQPILGHNTVFWYRQTMMQGLELLAYFRNRAPLDDSGMPKDRFSAEMPDATLATLKIQPSEPRDSAVYFCASGLPSEGVSGNTIYFGEGSWLTVV.

This clone appeared once. J is TRBJ2-5 and V is TRBV28; D is possibly TRBD1 (5 bases). TRBJ2-7 explains the end of the DNA better; the J call may be wrong. This CDR3 is 12 amino acids long. CDR1 is MDHEN, CDR2 SYDVKM, per germline. DNA of the CDR3: TGTGCCAGCGGCAGGGTGAGCTACGAGCAGTACTTC. Translating it yields CASGRVSYEQYF.

This chain connects TRBV7-3 to TRBJ2-7; either TRBD1 or TRBD2 may fit D (6 bases each). Trimming pared 4 bases from V and 3 bases from J, leaving 16 bases between. Germline loops: CDR1 SGHTA, CDR2 FQGTGA. This CDR3 contains 15 residues. This chain's CDR3 is CASSSPLEGVYEQYF. The CDR3 bases are TGTGCCAGCAGCTCACCCCTGGAGGGGGTCTACGAGCAGTACTTC. The variable domain in full, completed from reference TRBV7-3 and TRBJ2-7, reads GAGVSQTPSNKVTEKGKYVELRCDPISGHTALYWYRQSLGQGPEFLIYFQGTGAADDSGLPNDRFFAVRPEGSVSTLKIQRTERGDSAVYLCASSSPLEGVYEQYFGPGTRLTVT.

The rearrangement links TRBV28 to TRBJ1-5; 8 bases match TRBD1. The CDR3 is 16 amino acids. V shed 6 bases, J shed 3 bases, and the junction held 10 bases outside the gene matches. Germline lookup yields CDR1 MDHEN and CDR2 SYDVKM. The CDR3 DNA is TGTGCCAGCAGCCTTTCAACAGGGGGTTTCAATCAGCCCCAGCATTTT. It is translated as CASSLSTGGFNQPQHF.